This section outlines one T cell receptor beta chain sequence together with its context. Its specificity is unknown. The CDR3 spans 13 residues. Germline V gives CDR1 SEHNR, CDR2 FQNEAQ (reference sequence). With 3 bases removed from V and 2 bases from J, the gap between germline ends came to 7 bases. The data were obtained in a study of T cells after yellow fever vaccination. Study-wide results and limits: Peaking faster, on day 5 versus 15, the secondary response was nonetheless weaker.

TCR cDNA was made by 5'RACE template switching, adding a universal primer site and UMIs. TCRdb reprocessed the 5' RACE reads with MiXCR, giving one entry per CDR3 protein. This table has about 74,000 distinct CDR3 sequences, approximately 7.7% appearing once. The clonotype was recovered from a man younger than 30 who received the YFV17D yellow fever vaccine. The material sequenced was CD8+ T cells sorted from PBMCs, taken roughly 5 days after the first yellow fever vaccination. The chain recombines TRBV7-9 with TRBJ1-2; D gene uncertain. For the CDR3, the DNA is TGTGCCAGCAGCTTGGGCAGAAACTATGGCTACACCTTC. Amino acids: CASSLGRNYGYTF. Based on the CDR3 plus reference TRBV7-9 and TRBJ1-2, the full variable domain is DTGVSQNPRHKITKRGQNVTFRCDPISEHNRLYWYRQTLGQGPEFLTYFQNEAQLEKSRLLSDRFSAERPKGSFSTLEIQRTEQGDSAMYLCASSLGRNYGYTFGSGTRLTVV.